The 5 T cell receptor beta chains below all came from one sample that was sequenced in a study of blood T cell repertoires in COVID-19. TCRdb keeps only in-frame clones here, not all; method: immunoSEQ multiplex PCR. The data hold some 70,000 clones, with approximately 79% observed a single time. Sequenced: peripheral blood. These receptors were obtained from a woman in her forties or fifties with acute or convalescent COVID-19.

This clone appeared a single time. The chain is built from TRBV11-3 and TRBJ2-3; 8 bases map to TRBD1. V shed 5 bases, J shed 3 bases, and the junction held 10 bases outside the gene matches. This CDR3 is built from 16 residues. CDR1 SGHNT and CDR2 YENEEA come from the germline V gene. CDR3 amino acids: CASSRTGTGGTDTQYF. Written as DNA, the CDR3 is TGTGCCAGCAGCCGTACCGGGACAGGAGGGACAGATACGCAGTATTTT.

This rearrangement joins TRBV21-1 to TRBJ2-3; the DNA was not compared with TRBD1, the D call given in the table. TRBV21-1 is tagged as a pseudogene. This CDR3 comprises 17 residues. CDR3 in amino acids: CASSKKAKGAITDTQYF. DNA of the CDR3: TGTGCCAGCAGCAAAAAGGCCAAGGGGGCCATCACAGATACGCAGTATTTT.

This clone was counted a few times. V usage is TRBV7-2 and J usage is TRBJ2-7; the D gene is possibly TRBD2 (6 bases). The germline gives CDR1 SGHTA, CDR2 FQGNSA. This CDR3 is 13 amino acids long. V was clipped by 3 bases and J by 3 bases, with 9 bases between them. The DNA for the CDR3 is TGTGCCAGCAGCTTCGCGACTAGCTACGAGCAGTACTTC. Its protein is CASSFATSYEQYF.

The genes are TRBV5-5 and TRBJ1-5; tentatively, D is TRBD1 (6 bases). Trimming pared 1 base from V and 3 bases from J, leaving 17 bases between. CDR3 length: 17 amino acids. Germline CDR1 and CDR2: SGHKS and YYEKEE (reference sequence). The CDR3 sequence is CASSLIPGQTNNQPQHF. CDR3 sequence (DNA): TGTGCCAGCAGCTTGATTCCGGGACAAACAAACAATCAGCCCCAGCATTTT.

The J gene is TRBJ1-2, the V gene TRBV28; 9 bases match TRBD1. The CDR3 sequence is 14 residues long. V was clipped by 5 bases and J by 8 bases; unmatched bases: 9. Germline V CDR1 and CDR2: MDHEN, SYDVKM. CDR3 in DNA: TGTGCCAGCAGTCCTCCGGGACAGGGCCCCGGCTACACCTTC. This translates into CASSPPGQGPGYTF.